A selection of T cell receptor beta chains follows, all from one sample in a study of blood T cell repertoires in COVID-19. Repertoires were generated with immunoSEQ multiplex PCR, while TCRdb's copy carries only in-frame clones and drops some. This repertoire shows about 200,000 clones, 80% to 90% found once; its top ten account for about 20%. Sequencing was performed on peripheral blood. Receptor source: a human donor in a cohort sampled during active COVID-19. CDR3s include the opening cysteine and the closing phenylalanine or tryptophan. D genes are given only for firm matches. The size field is filled for only some rows; it gives once, few, many or a size class.

j_call | clone_size | v_call | d_call | cdr3_aa | cdr3_nt
TRBJ2-7 | - | TRBV6-1 | TRBD1 | CASSEAGRGTYEQYF | TGTGCCAGCAGTGAAGCGGGCAGGGGGACCTACGAGCAGTACTTC
TRBJ1-2 | once | TRBV20-1 | - | CSAPGGNTF | TGCAGTGCCCCTGGGGGGAACACCTTC
TRBJ2-4 | - | TRBV6-1 | - | CASSEHGAGPIVDIQYF | TGTGCCAGCAGTGAACATGGGGCAGGGCCTATTGTGGACATTCAGTACTTC
TRBJ2-1 | - | TRBV12-1 | - | CASSIPGLRNNEQFF | TGTGCCAGCAGCATCCCGGGACTGCGCAACAATGAGCAGTTCTTC
TRBJ1-2 | - | TRBV11-2 | TRBD1 | CASSLGTGSYTF | TGTGCCAGCAGCTTAGGGACAGGGAGCTACACCTTC
TRBJ2-1 | - | TRBV6-5 | - | CATTRLNEQFF | TGTGCCACCACACGCTTGAATGAGCAGTTCTTC
TRBJ2-3 | - | TRBV2 | TRBD1 | CASSGYGQGVLRYF | TGTGCCAGCAGTGGATATGGGCAGGGGGTTTTAAGGTATTTT
TRBJ2-1 | once | TRBV3-1/TRBV3-2 | - | CASSQVSGTPKGEQFF | TGTGCCAGCAGCCAAGTTTCTGGGACACCCAAGGGAGAGCAGTTCTTC
TRBJ2-1 | - | TRBV12-5 | TRBD1 | CASGLSGQGDEQFF | TGTGCTAGTGGTTTGTCCGGACAGGGGGATGAGCAGTTCTTC
TRBJ2-7 | - | TRBV27 | - | CASSRTQGREQYF | TGTGCCAGCAGTCGAACACAGGGCCGCGAGCAGTACTTC
TRBJ2-3 | - | TRBV12-3/TRBV12-4 | - | CASSSLDPTQYF | TGTGCCAGCAGCTCCCTAGATCCCACGCAGTATTTT
TRBJ2-3 | - | TRBV27 | TRBD1 | CASSGGTGVDTQYF | TGTGCCAGCAGTGGGGGGACAGGGGTGGATACGCAGTATTTT
TRBJ1-1 | once | TRBV25-1 | - | CASSVDGKPNTEAFF | TGTGCCAGCAGTGTCGACGGGAAGCCCAACACTGAAGCTTTCTTT
TRBJ2-5 | few | TRBV2 | TRBD2 | CASKPGLAGGRETQYF | TGTGCCAGCAAGCCGGGACTAGCGGGGGGAAGGGAGACCCAGTACTTC
TRBJ1-5 | - | TRBV28 | - | CASSKGQRGAQPQHF | TGTGCCAGCAGCAAAGGACAGCGGGGGGCACAGCCCCAGCATTTT
TRBJ1-5 | - | TRBV2 | - | CASSEQGLGNQPQHF | TGTGCCAGCAGTGAACAGGGGTTGGGCAATCAGCCCCAGCATTTT
TRBJ2-3 | once | TRBV20-1 | - | CSRRPGNTQYF | TGCAGTAGACGGCCGGGAAATACGCAGTATTTT
TRBJ1-1 | - | TRBV5-1 | - | CASSLSGGYTEAFF | TGCGCCAGCAGCTTGTCTGGGGGGTACACTGAAGCTTTCTTT
TRBJ2-7 | - | TRBV2 | - | CATRDSSYEQYF | TGTGCCACCCGGGACTCCTCCTACGAGCAGTACTTC
TRBJ2-1 | - | TRBV11-1 | - | CASSPATQPGYEQFF | TGTGCCAGCAGCCCCGCGACCCAACCAGGATATGAGCAGTTCTTC
TRBJ1-6 | - | TRBV2 | - | CASSEDQGPYNSPLHF | TGTGCCAGCAGTGAAGACCAGGGTCCCTATAATTCACCCCTCCACTTT
TRBJ1-1 | - | TRBV11-2 | TRBD1 | CASSLGQGNTEAFF | TGTGCCAGCAGCTTAGGACAGGGAAACACTGAAGCTTTCTTT